This T cell receptor (beta chain) was identified during a study of T-cell memory formation after mild COVID-19 (dated by TCRdb to about 2021). Regarding the study in general: Most TCR sequence clusters were specific to one of the two donors. T-cell clones expanding and contracting after mild COVID-19 in two donors were tracked by longitudinal TCRalpha and TCRbeta repertoire sequencing. The cohort was made up of two young adult volunteers, one female and one male, who were previously healthy. Overall study outcomes, separate from this receptor: Balanced CD4/CD8 phenotypes were observed for clones contracting from day 15 to 85, whereas a bias towards CD4+ was observed for a second wave of clones expanding from day 15 to 37. Whether the second-wave clones peaking on day 37 were SARS-CoV-2 specific was not confirmed. The study covered only a couple of mild cases, and larger cohorts including severe cases with pre-infection samples were considered necessary. Contracting CD4+ clones were found mainly in CM and EM memory subsets, while CD8+ clones were enriched in EMRA. The detection of some responding clones in pre-infection memory suggests that pre-existing cross-reactive memory T cells joined the SARS-CoV-2 response.

Including cysteine and phenylalanine, the CDR3 has 13 amino acids. CDR3 DNA only is kept here, 39 bases in frame from base 1. V lost 6 bases and J lost 4 bases; the stretch between them is 13 bases long. In the germline V gene, CDR1 corresponds to SGHDT and CDR2 to YYEEEE. PBMCs were isolated by Ficoll-Paque density gradient centrifugation. The data were produced on an Illumina NovaSeq 6000. TCRalpha and TCRbeta cDNA libraries were constructed by 5'RACE with constant-segment primers, with sample barcodes and unique molecular identifiers being introduced. RNA was extracted from every sample with Trizol reagent. The libraries were amplified in two PCR steps, and the second step added a second sample barcode and Illumina TruSeq adapters. The libraries were sequenced on an Illumina NovaSeq using 2 x 150 bp paired-end reads. In the source study's methods: Reads were demultiplexed and collapsed into UMI-guided consensus sequences with migec v1.2.7. With mixcr v2.1.11, UMI consensuses were aligned to TRA and TRB V and J templates and assembled into clonotypes. A clonotype was counted as expanded or contracted only if both edgeR and NoisET called the change significant, with noise models trained on biological replicates. For edgeR calls, the cutoffs were a false discovery rate-adjusted p below 0.01 and a log2 fold-change threshold of 1. PCA with hierarchical clustering of max-normalized trajectories of the 1000 most abundant clonotypes was used as exploratory dynamics analysis. The CD4 or CD8 phenotype of responding clones was assigned using the separately sequenced CD4+ and CD8+ repertoires. TCRdb applied fastp at Q25 and MiXCR to the public reads, then kept only in-frame beta chains. One record per CDR3 amino acid sequence lists the most common genes and DNA. These V and J calls originate from TCRdb's pipeline instead of the authors' own analysis. Here the sample has 200,000 to 250,000 distinct CDR3 sequences; more than 8% occur a single time. The ten largest clones represent more than 20% of the sample.

Details on this clonotype: It has no known antigen specificity. No much larger clone exists at a distance of one base, and base qualities are not known.

The chain uses TRBV5-6 and TRBJ1-1, with TRBD1 tentatively as D gene (5 bases match). The receptor was isolated from a man between 18 and 35 years old who had mild COVID-19 (a few samples of this study predate the infection). The sample titles of this study are shuffled in the database, so cell type and time point are left out; the donor was told from shared clones. Sample: PBMCs or a T cell subset sorted from them (not recorded which). In nucleotides, the sequence is TGTGCCAGCACCTTTCAGGGCCGCACTGAAGCTTTCTTT. This yields the protein CASTFQGRTEAFF.